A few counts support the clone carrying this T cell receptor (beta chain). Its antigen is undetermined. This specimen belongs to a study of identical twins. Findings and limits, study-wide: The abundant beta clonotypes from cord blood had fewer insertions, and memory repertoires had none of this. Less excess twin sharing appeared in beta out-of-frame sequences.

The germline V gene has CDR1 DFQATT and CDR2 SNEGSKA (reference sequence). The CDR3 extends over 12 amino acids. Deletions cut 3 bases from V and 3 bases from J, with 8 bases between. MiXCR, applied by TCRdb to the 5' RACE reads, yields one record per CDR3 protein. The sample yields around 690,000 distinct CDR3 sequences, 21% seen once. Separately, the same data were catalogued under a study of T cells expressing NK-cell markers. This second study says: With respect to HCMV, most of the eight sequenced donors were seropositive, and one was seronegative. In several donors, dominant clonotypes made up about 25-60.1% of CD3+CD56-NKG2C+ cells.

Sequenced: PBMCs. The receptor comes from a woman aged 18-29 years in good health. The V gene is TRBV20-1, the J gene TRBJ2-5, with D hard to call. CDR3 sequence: CSARNSKETQYF. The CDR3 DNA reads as TGCAGTGCTAGGAACAGTAAAGAGACCCAGTACTTC.